What follows are 16 T cell receptor beta chains derived from one specimen sequenced in a study of shared clonotypes between healthy human individuals. The data were produced by immunoSEQ multiplex PCR, yet TCRdb's version contains in-frame clones alone and is incomplete. The data show 780,000 or so clones, 72% seen once. The specimen sequenced was memory CD4+ T cells sorted from blood. This sample's subset: CD45RA-negative fraction. These receptors were collected from a woman in her twenties or thirties in good health.

This chain links TRBV28 with TRBJ2-4, with 7 bases identical to TRBD2. CDR3 length equals 14 residues. V lost 5 bases and J lost 7; bases outside the gene matches: 8. Germline V gives CDR1 MDHEN, CDR2 SYDVKM. The CDR3 is CASSAPGGSNIQYF. Written as DNA, the CDR3 is TGTGCCAGCAGTGCCCCCGGGGGGTCGAACATTCAGTACTTC.

About this clone: Other DNA sequences within the sample encode an identical CDR3. This chain joins TRBV28 and TRBJ1-2; tentatively, D is TRBD1 (5 bases). Trimming left V 5 bases short and J 0 bases short, with 10 bases between. The CDR3 runs 14 residues. Germline V gene sequence: CDR1 MDHEN, CDR2 SYDVKM. The CDR3 protein is CASSLTTANYGYTF. CDR3 nucleotides: TGTGCCAGCAGTCTGACGACAGCTAACTATGGCTACACCTTC.

This clone was observed a few times. The chain links TRBV5-1 to TRBJ1-5; D call uncertain. The CDR3 contains 15 residues. Germline V gives CDR1 SGHRS, CDR2 YFSETQ. Trimming cost V 0 bases and J 4 bases, with 11 bases left between them. CDR3 nucleotide sequence: TGCGCCAGCAGCTTGGACGGGTTAGGGAATCAGCCCCAGCATTTT. Residues: CASSLDGLGNQPQHF.

This sequence joins TRBV4-1 and TRBJ2-1, with TRBD2 identical over 7 bases. The CDR3 loop spans 17 amino acids. V trimming: 3 bases; J trimming: 7 bases; junction bases outside the gene matches: 15. Per germline, CDR1 MGHRA and CDR2 YSYEKL. The CDR3, as DNA: TGCGCCAGCAGCCACTCCCGACTAGCCGCTCTCGGGAATGAGCAGTTCTTC. It yields the protein CASSHSRLAALGNEQFF.

The chain links TRBV28 to TRBJ1-3; D call uncertain. V lost 6 bases to trimming and J lost 0 bases, with 12 bases between them. The CDR3 covers 15 residues. Germline-derived CDR1 and CDR2 are MDHEN and SYDVKM. The DNA for the CDR3 is TGTGCCAGCAGACCTGGACGGGCCTCTGGAAACACCATATATTTT. This gives the protein CASRPGRASGNTIYF.

The chain uses TRBV7-3 and TRBJ2-6, with D possibly matching TRBD2 (5 bases). Germline V lookup: CDR1 SGHTA, CDR2 FQGTGA. V lost 5 bases to trimming and J lost 0 bases, with 14 bases between them. The length of the CDR3 is 17 residues. The CDR3 is CASSPTPEGSGANVLTF. CDR3 bases: TGTGCCAGCAGCCCGACCCCCGAGGGCTCTGGGGCCAACGTCCTGACTTTC. Drawing the rest from reference TRBV7-3 and TRBJ2-6, the complete variable domain is GAGVSQTPSNKVTEKGKYVELRCDPISGHTALYWYRQSLGQGPEFLIYFQGTGAADDSGLPNDRFFAVRPEGSVSTLKIQRTERGDSAVYLCASSPTPEGSGANVLTFGAGSRLTVL.

The genes are TRBV5-1 and TRBJ2-1; 7 bases line up with TRBD2. CDR1 is SGHRS, CDR2 YFSETQ, per germline. The CDR3 consists of 15 residues. After removal of 0 bases from V and 5 bases from J, the junction contained 5 bases not matched to a gene. The CDR3 reads CASSLGGTTDNEQFF. The CDR3 coding sequence is TGCGCCAGCAGCTTGGGTGGGACTACGGACAATGAGCAGTTCTTC.

This clone was seen only a few times. The chain's CDR3 is CASSGGYQSYNEQFF. CDR3 DNA: TGCGCCAGCAGCGGGGGATACCAGTCCTACAATGAGCAGTTCTTC. The genes are TRBV10-1 and TRBJ2-1; possible D gene TRBD2, 6 bases. The germline V gene has CDR1 WNHNN and CDR2 SYGVQD (reference sequence). This CDR3 contains 15 residues. Trimming cost V 6 bases and J 1 base, with 13 bases left between them.

Turning to this clone: This same CDR3 is encoded by further DNA sequences in the sample. The rearrangement uses TRBV29-1 and TRBJ2-5; D is unclear. This CDR3 has 11 residues. The ends were cut back, 1 base at V and 4 bases at J, with 4 bases in the middle. In germline, CDR1 is SQVTM, CDR2 ANQGSEA. The CDR3 here is CSVEVRETQYF. CDR3 coding DNA: TGCAGCGTTGAAGTTCGAGAGACCCAGTACTTC.

In this sample, this clone turned up once. The V gene is TRBV14, the J gene TRBJ1-2; D remains ambiguous. The CDR3 has 13 residues. V was pared by 0 bases and J by 5 bases, with 7 bases between. The germline V gene has CDR1 SGHDN and CDR2 FVKESK. CDR3 amino acids: CASSQDLRYGYTF. The CDR3 DNA reads as TGTGCCAGCAGCCAAGATCTGCGGTATGGCTACACCTTC.

The V call is TRBV7-2, the J call TRBJ1-2; no clear D. Looked up from germline, CDR1 is SGHTA and CDR2 is FQGNSA. CDR3 length equals 12 residues. Deletions cut 6 bases from V and 4 bases from J, with 9 bases between. As DNA, the CDR3 is TGTGCCAGCAGTGAGACGGGCTATGGCTACACCTTC. Its translation: CASSETGYGYTF.

This chain uses TRBV30 with TRBJ2-5, with D perhaps matching TRBD2 (6 bases). Germline CDR1 GTSNPN, CDR2 SVGIG (reference sequence). V lost 5 bases and J lost 2, with 12 bases in between. The CDR3 runs to 13 residues. The CDR3 DNA follows: TGTGCCTGGGAAAGGGACTCTCAAGAGACCCAGTACTTC. It specifies CAWERDSQETQYF.

J is TRBJ2-2 and V is TRBV5-6; 11 bases are shared with TRBD2. Looked up from germline, CDR1 is SGHDT and CDR2 is YYEEEE. The CDR3 covers 15 residues. V trimming: 2 bases; J trimming: 6 bases; junction bases outside the gene matches: 3. The CDR3 nucleotides are TGTGCCAGCAGCTTACTAGCGGGAGTTGCCGGGGAGCTGTTTTTT. It yields the protein CASSLLAGVAGELFF.

Comment on this clone: Mismatch with germline at one junction end may stem from a read error. The chain uses TRBV18 and TRBJ2-7; D is possibly TRBD1 (5 bases). Germline V gives CDR1 KGHSH, CDR2 LQKENI. The CDR3 has 13 residues. The CDR3 DNA sequence: TGTGCCAGCTCCCCACCCGGCGGTACAGGGCAGTACTTC. It codes for CASSPPGGTGQYF.

The chain couples TRBV28 to TRBJ1-3; D not resolved. The CDR3 totals 15 residues. Germline V gene data show CDR1 as MDHEN and CDR2 as SYDVKM. V lost 3 bases, J lost 0 bases, and 9 bases lay in between. CDR3 loop: CASSFGGISGNTIYF. CDR3 DNA sequence: TGTGCCAGCAGTTTCGGCGGGATCTCTGGAAACACCATATATTTT. Based on the CDR3 plus reference TRBV28 and TRBJ1-3, the full variable domain is DVKVTQSSRYLVKRTGEKVFLECVQDMDHENMFWYRQDPGLGLRLIYFSYDVKMKEKGDIPEGYSVSREKKERFSLILESASTNQTSMYLCASSFGGISGNTIYFGEGSWLTVV.

This chain uses TRBV5-1 with TRBJ2-3; D tentatively fits TRBD1 or TRBD2 (5 bases each). Germline values: CDR1 SGHRS, CDR2 YFSETQ. CDR3 length equals 15 residues. V lost 3 bases, J lost 6 bases, and 17 bases lay in between. The CDR3 DNA is TGCGCCAGCAGCTACTCTACCGGGACCTCGGATACGCAGTATTTT. Its protein is CASSYSTGTSDTQYF.